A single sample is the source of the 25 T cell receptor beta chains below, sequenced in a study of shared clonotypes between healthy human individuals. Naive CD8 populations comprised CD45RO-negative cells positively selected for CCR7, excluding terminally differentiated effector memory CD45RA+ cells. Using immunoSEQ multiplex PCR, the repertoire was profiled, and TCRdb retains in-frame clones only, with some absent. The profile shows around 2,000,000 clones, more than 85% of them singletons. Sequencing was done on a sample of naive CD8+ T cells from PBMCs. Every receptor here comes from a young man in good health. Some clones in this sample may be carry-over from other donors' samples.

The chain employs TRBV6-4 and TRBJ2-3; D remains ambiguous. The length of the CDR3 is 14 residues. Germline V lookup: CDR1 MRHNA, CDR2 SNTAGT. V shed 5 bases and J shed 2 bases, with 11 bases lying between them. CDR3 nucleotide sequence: TGTGCCAGCAGTAGCAGAGCATTCACAGATACGCAGTATTTT. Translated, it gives CASSSRAFTDTQYF.

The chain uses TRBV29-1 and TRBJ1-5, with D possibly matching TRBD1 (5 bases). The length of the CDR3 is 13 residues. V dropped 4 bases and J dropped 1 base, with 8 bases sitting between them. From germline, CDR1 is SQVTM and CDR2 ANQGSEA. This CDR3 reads CSVAQESNQPQHF. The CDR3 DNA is TGCAGCGTTGCACAGGAAAGCAATCAGCCCCAGCATTTT.

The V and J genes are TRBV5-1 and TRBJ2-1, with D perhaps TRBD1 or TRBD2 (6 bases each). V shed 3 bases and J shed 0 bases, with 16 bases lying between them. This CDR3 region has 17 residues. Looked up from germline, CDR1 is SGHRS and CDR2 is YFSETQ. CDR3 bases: TGCGCCAGCAGCTGGGGATGGGGGGCGAGCTCCTACAATGAGCAGTTCTTC. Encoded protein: CASSWGWGASSYNEQFF.

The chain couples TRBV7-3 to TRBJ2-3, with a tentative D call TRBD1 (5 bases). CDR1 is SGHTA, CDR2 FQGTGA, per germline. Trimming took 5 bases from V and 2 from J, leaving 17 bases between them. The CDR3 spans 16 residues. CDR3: CASSPTAGRYTDTQYF. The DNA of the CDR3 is TGTGCCAGCAGCCCTACTGCAGGGCGATACACAGATACGCAGTATTTT.

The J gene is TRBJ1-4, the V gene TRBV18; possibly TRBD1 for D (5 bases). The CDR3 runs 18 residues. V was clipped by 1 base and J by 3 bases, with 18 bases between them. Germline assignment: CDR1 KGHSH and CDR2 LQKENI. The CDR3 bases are TGTGCCAGCTCACCACTGGCAGGGCCACACCACTCTAATGAAAAACTGTTTTTT. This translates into CASSPLAGPHHSNEKLFF.

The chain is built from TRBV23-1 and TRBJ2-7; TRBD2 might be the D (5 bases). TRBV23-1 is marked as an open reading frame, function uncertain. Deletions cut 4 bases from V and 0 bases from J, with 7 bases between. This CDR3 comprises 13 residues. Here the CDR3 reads CASSLEDSYEQYF. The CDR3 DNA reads TGCGCCAGCAGTCTGGAGGACTCCTACGAGCAGTACTTC.

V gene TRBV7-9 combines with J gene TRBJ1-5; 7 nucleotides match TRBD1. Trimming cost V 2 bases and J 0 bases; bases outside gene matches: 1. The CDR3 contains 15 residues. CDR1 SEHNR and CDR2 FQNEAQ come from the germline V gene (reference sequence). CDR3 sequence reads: CASSLRQGSNQPQHF. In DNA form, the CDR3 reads TGTGCCAGCAGCTTAAGACAGGGTAGCAATCAGCCCCAGCATTTT.

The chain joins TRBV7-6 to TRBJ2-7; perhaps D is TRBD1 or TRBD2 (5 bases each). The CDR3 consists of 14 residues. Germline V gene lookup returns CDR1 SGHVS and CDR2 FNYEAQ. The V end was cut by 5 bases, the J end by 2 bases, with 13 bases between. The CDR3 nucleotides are TGTGCCAGCAGCCCGCCGGGGACGACCTACGAGCAGTACTTC. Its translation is CASSPPGTTYEQYF.

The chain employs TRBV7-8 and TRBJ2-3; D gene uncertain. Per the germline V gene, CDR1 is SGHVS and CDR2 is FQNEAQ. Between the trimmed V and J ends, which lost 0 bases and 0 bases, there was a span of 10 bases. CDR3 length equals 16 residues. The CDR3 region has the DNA TGTGCCAGCAGCTTAGCGTGGGGTGGGAGCACAGATACGCAGTATTTT. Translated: CASSLAWGGSTDTQYF.

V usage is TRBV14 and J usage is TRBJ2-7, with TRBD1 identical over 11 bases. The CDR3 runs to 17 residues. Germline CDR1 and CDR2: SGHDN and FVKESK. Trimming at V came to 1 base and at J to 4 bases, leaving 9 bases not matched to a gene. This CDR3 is CASSQAGQGVARYEQYF. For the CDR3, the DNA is TGTGCCAGCAGCCAAGCGGGACAGGGGGTCGCCAGGTACGAGCAGTACTTC.

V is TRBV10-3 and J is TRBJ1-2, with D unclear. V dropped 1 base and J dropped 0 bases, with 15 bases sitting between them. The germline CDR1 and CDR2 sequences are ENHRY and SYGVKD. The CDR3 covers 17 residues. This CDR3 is CAISEFPAGPANYGYTF. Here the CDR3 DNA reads TGTGCCATCAGTGAGTTCCCCGCGGGTCCAGCTAACTATGGCTACACCTTC.

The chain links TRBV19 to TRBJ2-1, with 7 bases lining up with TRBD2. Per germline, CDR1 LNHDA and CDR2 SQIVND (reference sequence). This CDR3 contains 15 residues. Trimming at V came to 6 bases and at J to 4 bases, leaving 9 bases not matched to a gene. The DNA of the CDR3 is TGTGCCAGTAGCACGGGCGGGAGTATGTACAATGAGCAGTTCTTC. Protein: CASSTGGSMYNEQFF. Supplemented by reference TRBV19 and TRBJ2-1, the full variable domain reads DGGITQSPKYLFRKEGQNVTLSCEQNLNHDAMYWYRQDPGQGLRLIYYSQIVNDFQKGDIAEGYSVSREKKESFPLTVTSAQKNPTAFYLCASSTGGSMYNEQFFGPGTRLTVL.

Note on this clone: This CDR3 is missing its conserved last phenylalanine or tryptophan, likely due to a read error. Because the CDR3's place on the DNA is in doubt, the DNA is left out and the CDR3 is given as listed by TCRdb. The CDR3 region is CASSQDGGREYL. The V gene is TRBV4-3, the J gene TRBJ1-2. Looked up from germline, CDR1 is LGHNA and CDR2 is YSLEER. Counting both end residues, the CDR3 totals 12 amino acids.

The CDR3 sequence is CASPEGPRTYEQYF. The CDR3 bases are TGCGCCAGCCCCGAAGGGCCTAGAACCTACGAGCAGTACTTC. V gene TRBV5-1 combines with J gene TRBJ2-5; D unresolved. The end of the DNA aligns better with TRBJ2-7, so the J call may be wrong. In germline, CDR1 is SGHRS, CDR2 YFSETQ. The length of the CDR3 is 14 residues.

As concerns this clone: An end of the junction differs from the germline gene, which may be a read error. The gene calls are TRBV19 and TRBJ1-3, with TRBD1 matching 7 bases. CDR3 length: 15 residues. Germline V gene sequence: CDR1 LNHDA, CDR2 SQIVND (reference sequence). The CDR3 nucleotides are TGTGCCAGTACCCCTGACAGGGACTCTGGAAACACCGTATATTTT. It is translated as CASTPDRDSGNTVYF.

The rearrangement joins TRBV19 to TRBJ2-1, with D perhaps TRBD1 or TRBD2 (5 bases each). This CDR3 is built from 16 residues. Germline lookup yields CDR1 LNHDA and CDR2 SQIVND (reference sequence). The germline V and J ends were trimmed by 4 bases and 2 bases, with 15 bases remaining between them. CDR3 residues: CASSTGDPGAYNEQFF. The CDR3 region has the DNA TGTGCCAGTAGTACCGGGGACCCCGGAGCCTACAATGAGCAGTTCTTC. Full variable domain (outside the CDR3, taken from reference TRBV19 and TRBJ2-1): DGGITQSPKYLFRKEGQNVTLSCEQNLNHDAMYWYRQDPGQGLRLIYYSQIVNDFQKGDIAEGYSVSREKKESFPLTVTSAQKNPTAFYLCASSTGDPGAYNEQFFGPGTRLTVL.

The CDR3 nucleotides are TGTGCCAGCAGTGAAAATGGGATGAAAAACATTCAGTACTTC. The encoded protein is CASSENGMKNIQYF. This chain joins TRBV25-1 and TRBJ2-4; D unclear. The CDR3 extends over 14 amino acids. Germline CDR1 is MGHDK and CDR2 is SYGVNS. V lost 2 bases, J lost 4 bases, and 9 bases lay in between. The whole variable domain, remainder taken from reference TRBV25-1 and TRBJ2-4, is EADIYQTPRYLVIGTGKKITLECSQTMGHDKMYWYQQDPGMELHLIHYSYGVNSTEKGDLSSESTVSRIRTEHFPLTLESARPSHTSQYLCASSENGMKNIQYFGAGTRLSVL.

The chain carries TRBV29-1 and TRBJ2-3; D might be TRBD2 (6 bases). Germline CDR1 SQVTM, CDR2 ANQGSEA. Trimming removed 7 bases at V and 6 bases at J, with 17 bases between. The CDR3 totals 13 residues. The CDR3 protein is CSAPGARRDTQYF. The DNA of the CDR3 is TGCAGCGCCCCGGGAGCCAGACGGGATACGCAGTATTTT.

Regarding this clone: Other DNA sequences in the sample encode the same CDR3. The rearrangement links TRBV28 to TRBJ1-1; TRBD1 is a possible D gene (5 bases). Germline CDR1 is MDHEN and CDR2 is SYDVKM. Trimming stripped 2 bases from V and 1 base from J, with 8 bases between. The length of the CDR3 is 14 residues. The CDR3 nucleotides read TGTGCCAGCAGTTTACGGGGGGGGAACACTGAAGCTTTCTTT. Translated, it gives CASSLRGGNTEAFF.

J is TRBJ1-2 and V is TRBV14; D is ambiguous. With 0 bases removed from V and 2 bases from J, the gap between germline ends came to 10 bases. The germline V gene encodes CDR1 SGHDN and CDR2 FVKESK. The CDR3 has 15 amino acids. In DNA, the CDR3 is TGTGCCAGCAGCCAAGATCTGGGCAACAACTATGGCTACACCTTC. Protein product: CASSQDLGNNYGYTF.

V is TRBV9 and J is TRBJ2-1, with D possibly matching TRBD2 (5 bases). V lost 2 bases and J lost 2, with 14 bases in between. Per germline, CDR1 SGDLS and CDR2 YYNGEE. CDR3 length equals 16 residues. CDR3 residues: CASSVRAGETYNEQFF. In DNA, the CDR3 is TGTGCCAGCAGCGTCCGGGCGGGCGAGACCTACAATGAGCAGTTCTTC.

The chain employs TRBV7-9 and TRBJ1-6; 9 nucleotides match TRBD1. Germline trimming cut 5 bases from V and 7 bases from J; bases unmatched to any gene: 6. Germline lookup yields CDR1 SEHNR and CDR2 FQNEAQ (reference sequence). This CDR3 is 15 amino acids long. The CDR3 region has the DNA TGTGCCAGCAGCGCCCGGGACAGGGTGAATTCACCCCTCCACTTT. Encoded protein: CASSARDRVNSPLHF.

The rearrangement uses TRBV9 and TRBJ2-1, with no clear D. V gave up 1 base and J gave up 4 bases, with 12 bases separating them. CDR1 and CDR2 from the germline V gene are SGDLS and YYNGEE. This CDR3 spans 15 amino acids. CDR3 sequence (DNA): TGTGCCAGCAGCGTACTTCCCAGCCAGTACAATGAGCAGTTCTTC. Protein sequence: CASSVLPSQYNEQFF.

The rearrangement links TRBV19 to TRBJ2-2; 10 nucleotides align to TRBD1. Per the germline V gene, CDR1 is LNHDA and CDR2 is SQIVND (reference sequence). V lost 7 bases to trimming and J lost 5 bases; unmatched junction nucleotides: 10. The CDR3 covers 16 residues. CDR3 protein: CASNVPGQGRTGELFF. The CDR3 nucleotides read TGTGCCAGTAACGTCCCGGGACAGGGGAGAACCGGGGAGCTGTTTTTT.

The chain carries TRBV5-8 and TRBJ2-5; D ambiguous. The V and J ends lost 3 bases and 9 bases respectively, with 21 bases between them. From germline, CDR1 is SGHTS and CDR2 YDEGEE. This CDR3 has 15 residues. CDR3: CASSSGVGRSRAQYF. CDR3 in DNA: TGTGCCAGCAGCTCGGGTGTAGGGCGCTCCCGGGCCCAGTACTTC.